The clone carrying this T cell receptor (beta chain) was observed a single time. Its antigen is undetermined. The sample is drawn from a study of blood T cells in healthy people across ages. Study-wide findings and caveats: PBMCs were not sorted, which prevented a conclusive comparison of naive versus antigen-experienced cells. A roughly linear fall in TCR beta diversity per million T cells was seen with increasing age.

The use of a sample-barcoded 5' primer and a J-beta primer mix characterized a second PCR of roughly 7 to 11 cycles. TCRdb recomputed calls from the 5' RACE reads with MiXCR, one row per CDR3 protein. The sample lists about 1.4 million distinct CDR3 sequences, 45% to 70% occurring once. Trimming stripped 1 base from V and 5 bases from J, with 6 bases between. Germline lookup yields CDR1 SGHTA and CDR2 FQGNSA. This CDR3 contains 13 residues. The sequence was obtained from a man in his late teens or twenties in good health. Sequencing used blood. The genes are TRBV7-2 and TRBJ1-5, with D unresolved. CDR3: CASSLVGHQPQHF. Written as DNA, the CDR3 is TGTGCCAGCAGCTTAGTCGGCCATCAGCCCCAGCATTTT.